This TCR beta chain was sequenced in a study of OX40 agonist ivuxolimab in advanced cancers. Study context: Ivuxolimab was delivered to patients intravenously every 2 weeks at doses spanning 0.01 to 10 mg/kg. Study-wide points: Both CD4+ and CD8+ T cell populations in blood had undergone clonal expansion by week 6 at 0.1 to 3.0 mg/kg. People who partly responded at 0.1-3.0 mg/kg had some of the least clonal expansion seen.

With regard to this clone: Antigen: not known.

Produced via immunoSEQ multiplex PCR; TCRdb's table is partial and in-frame only. The repertoire has some 19,000 clones, about 75% of them found once; the top ten carry around 20%. Trimming took off 0 bases at V and 3 bases at J, with 15 bases between the two ends. Germline CDR1 is SGHAT and CDR2 is FQNNGV. The CDR3 is 16 amino acids. The gene calls are TRBV11-2 and TRBJ2-7; D remains ambiguous. The TCR was taken from an adult with an advanced solid tumor such as melanoma, head and neck, liver or kidney cancer. Source: CD4+ or CD8+ T cells sorted from blood, taken in a trial of the OX40 agonist ivuxolimab. CDR3 coding DNA: TGTGCCAGCAGCTTAGATGGGCAGAGCTACTACTACGAGCAGTACTTC. This codes for CASSLDGQSYYYEQYF.